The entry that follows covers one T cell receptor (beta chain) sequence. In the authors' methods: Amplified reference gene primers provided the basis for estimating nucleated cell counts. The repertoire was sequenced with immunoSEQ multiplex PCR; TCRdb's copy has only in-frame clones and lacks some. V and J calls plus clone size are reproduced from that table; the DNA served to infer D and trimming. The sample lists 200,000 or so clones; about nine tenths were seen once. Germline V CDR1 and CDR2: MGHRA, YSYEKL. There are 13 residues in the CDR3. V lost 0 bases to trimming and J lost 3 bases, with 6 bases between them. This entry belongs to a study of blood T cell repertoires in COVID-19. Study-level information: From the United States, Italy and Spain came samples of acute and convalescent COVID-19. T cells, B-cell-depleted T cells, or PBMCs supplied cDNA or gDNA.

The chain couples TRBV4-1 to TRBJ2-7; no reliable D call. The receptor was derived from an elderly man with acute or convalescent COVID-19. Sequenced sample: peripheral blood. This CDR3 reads CASSQEYSYEQYF. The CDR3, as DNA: TGCGCCAGCAGCCAAGAGTACAGCTACGAGCAGTACTTC.